The 14 T cell receptor beta chains reported below all come from one sample, sequenced in a study of cytomegalovirus exposure and HLA in healthy donors. The primer mix had 60 Vbeta and 13 Jbeta primers. The repertoire was sequenced with immunoSEQ multiplex PCR; TCRdb's copy has only in-frame clones and lacks some. Counted here are 70,000 to 80,000 clones, about four fifths occurring once; the ten biggest clones make up under 2.5%. Sequencing was done on a sample of PBMCs. These receptors were obtained from a man aged 18-30 years in good health and CMV-seronegative.

This chain links TRBV7-9 with TRBJ1-5; D possibly corresponds to TRBD1 (6 bases). V lost 3 bases and J lost 0, with 9 bases in between. Germline assignment: CDR1 SEHNR and CDR2 FQNEAQ (reference sequence). This CDR3 region has 15 residues. CDR3 coding DNA: TGTGCCAGCAGCTTGGGGGCTAATAGCAATCAGCCCCAGCATTTT. Protein: CASSLGANSNQPQHF.

The rearrangement uses TRBV5-4 and TRBJ2-7; TRBD2 matches 10 bases. CDR1 is SGHNT and CDR2 is YYREEE in the germline V gene (reference sequence). After removal of 4 bases from V and 4 bases from J, the junction contained 2 bases not matched to a gene. The CDR3 sequence is 13 residues long. The CDR3 loop reads CASSLAGVYEQYF. For the CDR3, the DNA is TGTGCCAGCAGCCTAGCGGGAGTGTACGAGCAGTACTTC.

The chain links TRBV10-1 to TRBJ2-7, with D possibly matching TRBD1 (6 bases). V lost 6 bases and J lost 1, with 10 bases in between. The CDR3 consists of 13 residues. CDR1 and CDR2 (germline): WNHNN, SYGVQD (reference sequence). The CDR3 DNA reads TGCGCCAGCAGCCGGGACACGTCCTACGAGCAGTACTTC. Translated, it gives CASSRDTSYEQYF.

In DNA, the CDR3 is TGCGCCAGCAGCGGCCTAGCGGGAGCCTTAGGAAATGAGCAGTTCTTC. Amino acids: CASSGLAGALGNEQFF. The chain is built from TRBV5-1 and TRBJ2-1; 10 positions match TRBD2. The germline V gene has CDR1 SGHRS and CDR2 YFSETQ. The CDR3 contains 16 residues. Unmatched junction bases numbered 11, after V lost 4 bases and J lost 7 bases.

The J gene is TRBJ1-5, the V gene TRBV14; tentative D call: TRBD1 (6 bases). V lost 4 bases and J 3 bases, leaving 10 bases between the germline ends. CDR1 SGHDN and CDR2 FVKESK come from the germline V gene. CDR3 length equals 14 residues. CDR3 sequence: CASSPTGYNQPQHF. The CDR3 region has the DNA TGTGCCAGCAGCCCGACAGGATACAATCAGCCCCAGCATTTT.

This chain joins TRBV6-5 and TRBJ1-4; 8 bases are a match to TRBD1. CDR3 size: 14 residues. With V trimmed by 5 bases and J by 7 bases, 6 bases remained unmatched. Germline CDR1 reads MNHEY; CDR2 reads SVGAGI. Here the CDR3 reads CASSRTGSGEKLFF. The CDR3 nucleotides read TGTGCCAGCAGTAGGACAGGGTCGGGTGAAAAACTGTTTTTT.

This sequence joins TRBV7-2 and TRBJ1-2, with no clear D. The CDR3 consists of 13 residues. Germline CDR1 is SGHTA and CDR2 is FQGNSA. V dropped 4 bases and J dropped 8 bases, with 14 bases sitting between them. Here the CDR3 reads CASSSAHGNGYTF. Here the CDR3 DNA reads TGTGCCAGCAGCTCCGCGCACGGGAACGGCTACACCTTC. Supplemented by reference TRBV7-2 and TRBJ1-2, the full variable domain reads GAGVSQSPSNKVTEKGKDVELRCDPISGHTALYWYRQSLGQGLEFLIYFQGNSAPDKSGLPSDRFSAERTGGSVSTLTIQRTQQEDSAVYLCASSSAHGNGYTFGSGTRLTVV.

This chain joins TRBV11-3 and TRBJ2-3; 9 bases agree with TRBD1. CDR3 length equals 18 residues. J lost 1 base, V lost 1 base, and 9 bases had no gene match. Germline V lookup: CDR1 SGHNT, CDR2 YENEEA. CDR3 bases: TGTGCCAGCAGCTTAGGGGGACAGGGTGCCCTTGGCACAGATACGCAGTATTTT. Amino acids: CASSLGGQGALGTDTQYF. Full variable domain (rest looked up from reference TRBV11-3 and TRBJ2-3): EAGVVQSPRYKIIEKKQPVAFWCNPISGHNTLYWYLQNLGQGPELLIRYENEEAVDDSQLPKDRFSAERLKGVDSTLKIQPAELGDSAVYLCASSLGGQGALGTDTQYFGPGTRLTVL.

V usage is TRBV28 and J usage is TRBJ2-7; possible D gene TRBD2, 7 bases. The CDR3 extends over 16 amino acids. Germline CDR1 reads MDHEN; CDR2 reads SYDVKM. The germline V and J ends were trimmed by 1 base and 2 bases, with 15 bases remaining between them. In DNA, the CDR3 is TGTGCCAGCAGTTTATTACAGGGTGCGGGAGCCTACGAGCAGTACTTC. It codes for CASSLLQGAGAYEQYF. The entire variable domain, with the rest obtained from reference TRBV28 and TRBJ2-7, is as follows: DVKVTQSSRYLVKRTGEKVFLECVQDMDHENMFWYRQDPGLGLRLIYFSYDVKMKEKGDIPEGYSVSREKKERFSLILESASTNQTSMYLCASSLLQGAGAYEQYFGPGTRLTVT.

A note on this clone: The sample carries other DNA sequences with the same CDR3. J is TRBJ2-7 and V is TRBV5-6, with D possibly matching TRBD1 (6 bases). CDR3 length: 14 amino acids. In germline, CDR1 is SGHDT, CDR2 YYEEEE. Trimming removed 2 bases at V and 3 bases at J, with 12 bases between. The CDR3 loop reads CASSFPGQNYEQYF. The DNA for the CDR3 is TGTGCCAGCAGCTTCCCGGGACAAAACTACGAGCAGTACTTC.

The V gene is TRBV4-3, the J gene TRBJ2-7, with 7 bases aligning to TRBD1. This CDR3 comprises 15 residues. Germline CDR1 LGHNA, CDR2 YSLEER. J gave up 5 bases and V 1 base, and 8 bases lay outside the gene matches. The DNA for the CDR3 is TGCGCCAGCAGCCAAGTCCGGGACAGAGCCCACGAGCAGTACTTC. It codes for CASSQVRDRAHEQYF.

The rearrangement uses TRBV29-1 and TRBJ2-4; 9 nucleotides agree with TRBD2. Germline CDR1 SQVTM, CDR2 ANQGSEA. Germline trimming cut 6 bases from V and 5 bases from J; bases unmatched to any gene: 14. CDR3 length: 16 amino acids. The CDR3 protein is CSVIGLEAGGENIQYF. CDR3 sequence (DNA): TGCAGCGTCATTGGGCTGGAAGCGGGGGGAGAAAACATTCAGTACTTC.

The chain links TRBV7-9 to TRBJ1-4; perhaps TRBD1 as D (6 bases). CDR3 length equals 14 residues. Trimming stripped 5 bases from V and 5 bases from J, with 12 bases between. Germline V lookup: CDR1 SEHNR, CDR2 FQNEAQ (reference sequence). CDR3 bases: TGTGCCAGCAGCCACCGGGACACGAATGAAAAACTGTTTTTT. It yields the protein CASSHRDTNEKLFF.

V gene TRBV18 combines with J gene TRBJ1-5, with 7 positions matching TRBD1. With V trimmed by 1 base and J by 6 bases, 6 bases remained unmatched. Germline V gene data show CDR1 as KGHSH and CDR2 as LQKENI. The CDR3 runs to 15 residues. CDR3 coding DNA: TGTGCCAGCTCACCACAGGGGGCGGCCAGTCAGCCCCAGCATTTT. The encoded protein is CASSPQGAASQPQHF.